Below, 22 T cell receptor beta chains from the same sample are listed, as sequenced in a study of cytomegalovirus exposure and HLA in healthy donors (dated by TCRdb to 2016 to 2017). The protocol used for the library was the immunoSEQ multiplex PCR assay. For the multiplex PCR, a mixture combining 60 forward primers for TCR Vbeta segments and 13 reverse primers for TCR Jbeta segments was used. The table comes from immuneACCESS by way of TCRdb, which keeps in-frame sequences with V and J called. Part of the clones is missing from these tables; in studies checked, under half for an unresolved V gene and the rest for unknown reasons. In this sample the table shows about 140,000 clones, 79% of which occur a single time. The ten largest clones take up about 0.97% of the sample. What was sequenced was PBMCs. The receptors shown here come from a man aged 18 to 29 in good health and CMV-seronegative.

The chain combines TRBV19 with TRBJ1-1, with 7 bases lining up with TRBD1. The CDR3 length is 14 residues. V gave up 3 bases and J gave up 6 bases; unmatched junction bases: 7. The germline V gene has CDR1 LNHDA and CDR2 SQIVND (reference sequence). The CDR3 sequence: CASSIQEGASEAFF. CDR3 in DNA: TGTGCCAGTAGTATTCAGGAGGGGGCCTCTGAAGCTTTCTTT.

The chain combines TRBV5-4 with TRBJ2-5; the match to TRBD2 covers 10 bases. CDR1 and CDR2 (germline): SGHNT, YYREEE (reference sequence). CDR3 length equals 15 residues. The ends lost 0 bases at V and 3 bases at J; junction bases unmatched: 2. The CDR3 bases are TGTGCCAGCAGCTTGGGTGGACTAGCGGAAGAGACCCAGTACTTC. It yields the protein CASSLGGLAEETQYF. The whole variable domain, filled in from reference TRBV5-4 and TRBJ2-5, reads ETGVTQSPTHLIKTRGQQVTLRCSSQSGHNTVSWYQQALGQGPQFIFQYYREEENGRGNFPPRFSGLQFPNYSSELNVNALELDDSALYLCASSLGGLAEETQYFGPGTRLLVL.

This chain joins TRBV7-6 and TRBJ1-5; 7 bases agree with TRBD1. Germline lookup yields CDR1 SGHVS and CDR2 FNYEAQ. The CDR3 contains 15 residues. V lost 5 bases, J lost 5 bases, and 9 bases stayed unmatched. For the CDR3, the DNA is TGTGCCAGCAGCATAAGCGACAGGGAGGATCAGCCCCAGCATTTT. The encoded protein is CASSISDREDQPQHF.

The chain links TRBV30 to TRBJ2-7; 8 bases are a match to TRBD2. This CDR3 has 14 amino acids. The V and J ends lost 5 bases and 0 bases, in that order; junction bases with no gene match: 6. From germline, CDR1 is GTSNPN and CDR2 SVGIG (reference sequence). As DNA, the CDR3 is TGTGCCTGGGCGGCGGGGGGATACTCCTACGAGCAGTACTTC. It codes for CAWAAGGYSYEQYF. The full variable domain, completed using reference TRBV30 and TRBJ2-7, is SQTIHQWPATLVQPVGSPLSLECTVEGTSNPNLYWYRQAAGRGLQLLFYSVGIGQISSEVPQNLSASRPQDRQFILSSKKLLLSDSGFYLCAWAAGGYSYEQYFGPGTRLTVT.

This clone has more than one count but fewer than ten. J is TRBJ1-1 and V is TRBV27; 9 bases are a match to TRBD1. V was pared by 5 bases and J by 0 bases, with 7 bases of the junction left unmatched. There are 16 residues in the CDR3. Looked up from germline, CDR1 is MNHEY and CDR2 is SMNVEV (reference sequence). The CDR3 region is CASSLKRTGVNTEAFF. CDR3 bases: TGTGCCAGCAGTCTCAAGAGGACAGGGGTGAACACTGAAGCTTTCTTT.

This chain joins TRBV19 and TRBJ2-3; a weak D match, TRBD1 (6 bases). V dropped 6 bases and J dropped 3 bases, with 16 bases sitting between them. The CDR3 runs to 15 residues. Germline values: CDR1 LNHDA, CDR2 SQIVND (reference sequence). The CDR3: CASRGQGSVTDTQYF. CDR3 nucleotides: TGTGCCAGTAGAGGGCAGGGGTCAGTTACAGATACGCAGTATTTT. Variable domain in full (rest from reference TRBV19 and TRBJ2-3): DGGITQSPKYLFRKEGQNVTLSCEQNLNHDAMYWYRQDPGQGLRLIYYSQIVNDFQKGDIAEGYSVSREKKESFPLTVTSAQKNPTAFYLCASRGQGSVTDTQYFGPGTRLTVL.

This clone was detected once. This sequence joins TRBV2 and TRBJ1-1; D possibly corresponds to TRBD1 (5 bases). The CDR3 is made up of 14 amino acids. V was pared by 5 bases and J by 1 base, with 11 bases between. Germline lookup yields CDR1 SNHLY and CDR2 FYNNEI. The CDR3 region has the DNA TGTGCCAGCAGTCCTTTCAGGGCGAACACTGAAGCTTTCTTT. This translates into CASSPFRANTEAFF.

The CDR3 sequence: CASSYGGAYEQYF. The CDR3, as DNA: TGTGCCAGCAGCTATGGAGGAGCCTACGAGCAGTACTTC. The genes are TRBV7-9 and TRBJ2-5; perhaps TRBD2 as D (5 bases). The J call may be wrong; the DNA end is better matched by TRBJ2-7. This CDR3 comprises 13 residues. From germline, CDR1 is SEHNR and CDR2 FQNEAQ (reference sequence).

Written as DNA, the CDR3 is TGCGCCAGCAGCTTGTCGGGCTACGAGCAGTACTTC. It is translated as CASSLSGYEQYF. The chain links TRBV5-1 to TRBJ2-7; no clear D. Trimming shortened V by 1 base and J by 3 bases, and 5 bases separated the two germline ends. The germline CDR1 and CDR2 sequences are SGHRS and YFSETQ. The CDR3 is made up of 12 amino acids.

The rearrangement uses TRBV27 and TRBJ2-3; 10 bases line up with TRBD2. Trimming at V came to 3 bases and at J to 1 base, leaving 13 bases not matched to a gene. Germline CDR1 is MNHEY and CDR2 is SMNVEV (reference sequence). The CDR3 has 19 amino acids. The chain's CDR3 is CASSFLTSGVRVGTDTQYF. The CDR3 coding sequence is TGTGCCAGCAGTTTCCTCACTAGCGGGGTGCGAGTGGGCACAGATACGCAGTATTTT.

The chain carries TRBV6-5 and TRBJ2-1, with 9 nucleotides matching TRBD2. With V trimmed by 8 bases and J by 8 bases, 10 bases remained unmatched. The CDR3 length is 14 residues. Looked up from germline, CDR1 is MNHEY and CDR2 is SVGAGI. CDR3 nucleotides: TGTGCCAGCCTACCGCGGGGGGGCCTCTATGAGCAGTTCTTC. This translates into CASLPRGGLYEQFF.

The V call is TRBV2, the J call TRBJ1-2; a possible D gene is TRBD1 (5 bases). The length of the CDR3 is 17 residues. The V end was cut by 0 bases, the J end by 2 bases, with 16 bases between. Germline CDR1 and CDR2: SNHLY and FYNNEI. The chain's CDR3 is CASSEALGGRGNYGYTF. CDR3 nucleotide sequence: TGTGCCAGCAGTGAAGCGCTTGGCGGGAGGGGAAACTATGGCTACACCTTC.

V gene TRBV6-6 combines with J gene TRBJ2-7; 11 bases are a match to TRBD1. Germline V CDR1 and CDR2: MNHNY, SVGAGI (reference sequence). The CDR3 is made up of 15 amino acids. J gave up 4 bases and V 4 bases, and 6 bases lay outside the gene matches. The CDR3 coding sequence is TGTGCCAGCAGTTCCGGACAGGGGGCGATTTACGAGCAGTACTTC. Translation gives CASSSGQGAIYEQYF.

The DNA for the CDR3 is TGTGCCAGCAGCGTAGGGACTAGCGGGGGGGAGAACACCGGGGAGCTGTTTTTT. It is translated as CASSVGTSGGENTGELFF. The gene calls are TRBV9 and TRBJ2-2, with 15 bases aligning to TRBD2. From germline, CDR1 is SGDLS and CDR2 YYNGEE. The CDR3 consists of 18 residues. J lost 1 base, V lost 0 bases, and 1 base had no gene match.

The chain joins TRBV7-8 to TRBJ1-2; D is ambiguous. With 2 bases removed from V and 4 bases from J, the gap between germline ends came to 20 bases. This CDR3 comprises 17 residues. Germline V gene lookup returns CDR1 SGHVS and CDR2 FQNEAQ. CDR3 residues: CASSLWEGGWGFYGYTF. The CDR3 DNA sequence: TGTGCCAGCAGCTTATGGGAGGGAGGGTGGGGTTTCTATGGCTACACCTTC. Supplemented by reference TRBV7-8 and TRBJ1-2, the full variable domain reads GAGVSQSPRYKVAKRGQDVALRCDPISGHVSLFWYQQALGQGPEFLTYFQNEAQLDKSGLPSDRFFAERPEGSVSTLKIQRTQQEDSAVYLCASSLWEGGWGFYGYTFGSGTRLTVV.

CDR3 sequence reads: CASSPDTPGGGTTYNEQFF. CDR3 sequence (DNA): TGTGCCAGCTCACCGGACACACCCGGGGGAGGTACAACCTACAATGAGCAGTTCTTC. The V gene is TRBV18, the J gene TRBJ2-1; tentative D call: TRBD2 (6 bases). CDR1 is KGHSH and CDR2 is LQKENI in the germline V gene. V lost 3 bases, J lost 2 bases, and 23 bases lay in between. This CDR3 has 19 residues.

Only one count was recorded for this clone. This CDR3 reads CASSPPGQGIGYEQYF. In nucleotides, the CDR3 is TGTGCCAGCAGCCCTCCTGGACAGGGGATAGGATACGAGCAGTACTTC. This chain joins TRBV13 and TRBJ2-7, with 9 positions matching TRBD1. The germline V gene encodes CDR1 PRHDT and CDR2 FYEKMQ (reference sequence). J gave up 4 bases and V 5 bases, and 12 bases lay outside the gene matches. The CDR3 spans 16 residues.

This sequence joins TRBV11-2 and TRBJ1-6, with D unclear. The CDR3 contains 15 residues. V shed 6 bases and J shed 7 bases, with 16 bases lying between them. CDR1 and CDR2 (germline): SGHAT, FQNNGV. DNA of the CDR3: TGTGCCAGCAGGCCCAGCGACACGGGGAATTCACCCCTCCACTTT. Translation: CASRPSDTGNSPLHF.

The chain combines TRBV7-2 with TRBJ2-6; 7 nucleotides align to TRBD1. The CDR3 runs 17 residues. The germline V gene encodes CDR1 SGHTA and CDR2 FQGNSA. The V segment lost 1 base and the J segment 0 bases; nucleotides outside the gene matches: 3. DNA of the CDR3: TGTGCCAGCAGCTTAGGGACAGGACTCTCTGGGGCCAACGTCCTGACTTTC. This translates into CASSLGTGLSGANVLTF.

The CDR3 DNA reads as TGTGCCACCAGCCAGCGAGACAGGGGATCTGAAGCTTTCTTT. Encoded protein: CATSQRDRGSEAFF. The gene calls are TRBV15 and TRBJ1-1; 8 nucleotides align to TRBD1. The CDR3 is 14 amino acids. Per the germline V gene, CDR1 is LNHNV and CDR2 is YYDKDF (reference sequence). J gave up 6 bases and V 5 bases, and 8 bases lay outside the gene matches.

V gene TRBV10-3 combines with J gene TRBJ1-5; 7 bases align to TRBD1. Per the germline V gene, CDR1 is ENHRY and CDR2 is SYGVKD. After removal of 6 bases from V and 7 bases from J, the junction contained 9 bases not matched to a gene. This CDR3 has 14 amino acids. CDR3 sequence reads: CAISADRVWQPQHF. The DNA for the CDR3 is TGTGCCATCAGCGCAGACAGGGTTTGGCAGCCCCAGCATTTT.

J is TRBJ1-2 and V is TRBV2, with D uncertain. The CDR3 consists of 14 residues. V was cut by 2 bases and J by 3 bases, with 10 bases left in between. Germline V gene sequence: CDR1 SNHLY, CDR2 FYNNEI. The CDR3 sequence: CASSENWADYGYTF. The DNA for the CDR3 is TGTGCCAGCAGTGAAAATTGGGCAGACTATGGCTACACCTTC.